The 21 T cell receptor beta chains below all came from one sample that was sequenced in a study of tumor-infiltrating lymphocytes in primary liver carcinoma (TCRdb year 2017). Without any cell sorting, total RNA and DNA were extracted together from roughly 20-30 mg of bulk tissue using the AllPrep DNA/RNA mini kit. These reads were obtained on an Illumina HiSeq 2500. A constant-region primer and ProtoScript II reverse transcriptase were used to reverse-transcribe TCRbeta-specific cDNA from 500 ng total RNA. The TCRbeta libraries were prepared through three rounds of nested multiplex PCR following a slightly modified ARM-PCR procedure. Each of the first two PCR rounds ran for about 11 cycles using multiplex TRBV1-TRBV30 forward primers together with a Cbeta reverse primer. Through fastp at Q25 and MiXCR, TCRdb rebuilt clones from the public reads, retaining in-frame beta chains. All rows with the same CDR3 protein become a single entry with the most common DNA and genes. Counted in this sample were fewer than 50,000 distinct CDR3 sequences; 75% of them appeared once. Clones ranked in the top ten supply 35% to 45% of the sample.

The sequencing input was tumor-adjacent normal liver tissue. Receptor source: a woman between 25 and 40 years old with primary liver carcinoma and hepatitis B virus infection.

This rearrangement joins TRBV5-8 to TRBJ1-1; D might be TRBD1 (5 bases). The CDR3 consists of 17 residues. V was clipped by 4 bases and J by 0 bases, with 19 bases between them. In germline, CDR1 is SGHTS, CDR2 YDEGEE. The DNA of the CDR3 is TGTGCCAGCAGCCTTCGACATGACAGAATAGTGAACACTGAAGCTTTCTTT. It specifies CASSLRHDRIVNTEAFF.

A note on this clonotype: Germline is not matched at one junction end, which may reflect a read error. The chain is built from TRBV5-6 and TRBJ2-6; D might be TRBD1 (6 bases). CDR3 length: 17 residues. From germline, CDR1 is SGHDT and CDR2 YYEEEE. The CDR3 region has the DNA TGTGACAGTAGCCAGGACAGCAGCTTCTCTGGGGTCAACGTCCTGACTTTC. Translation: CDSSQDSSFSGVNVLTF.

This clonotype was counted many times. The chain couples TRBV5-1 to TRBJ1-2, with a possible D match to TRBD1 (6 bases). V gave up 4 bases and J gave up 6 bases, with 19 bases separating them. Germline CDR1 SGHRS, CDR2 YFSETQ. This CDR3 spans 15 amino acids. CDR3 nucleotides: TGCGCCAGCAGCCCGAGCCCAGGGGCCAGGGATGGCTACACCTTC. Its protein is CASSPSPGARDGYTF.

Regarding this clonotype: The germline gene is not matched at one end of the junction; a read error may be the cause. V gene TRBV7-9 combines with J gene TRBJ1-5, with 9 bases fitting TRBD1. The J call may be mistaken, given a closer DNA end match to TRBJ2-3. Per germline, CDR1 SEHNR and CDR2 FQNEAQ (reference sequence). The CDR3 loop spans 15 amino acids. The CDR3 protein is CASSLGGQGNQPQYF. The CDR3 DNA follows: TGTGCCAGTAGCTTAGGGGGACAGGGCAATCAGCCCCAGTATTTT.

This clonotype showed up many times. The chain recombines TRBV12-3 or TRBV12-4 with TRBJ2-1, with 14 bases lining up with TRBD2. The length of the CDR3 is 14 residues. V was clipped by 6 bases and J by 10 bases; unmatched bases: 5. The chain's CDR3 is CASSLGLAGVEQFF. The CDR3 DNA sequence: TGTGCCAGCAGCCTGGGACTAGCGGGAGTGGAGCAGTTCTTC.

On this clonotype itself: One end of the junction does not line up with germline, which may come from a read error. V is TRBV20-1 and J is TRBJ2-1; D is tentatively TRBD1 or TRBD2 (9 bases each). The germline V gene has CDR1 DFQATT and CDR2 SNEGSKA (reference sequence). The CDR3 sequence is 18 residues long. The CDR3 region is CSLQGARGGRETYNDQFF. The CDR3 DNA is TGCAGCTTACAGGGGGCTCGTGGCGGGAGGGAAACCTACAATGATCAGTTCTTC.

Points on this clonotype: The junction differs from germline at one of its ends, possibly a read error. V usage is TRBV28 and J usage is TRBJ2-7; D is unresolved. The CDR3 is 14 amino acids. The germline V gene encodes CDR1 MDHEN and CDR2 SYDVKM. CDR3: CASSSPNDGYGQYF. The CDR3 DNA reads as TGTGCCAGCAGTTCGCCAAACGACGGATACGGGCAGTACTTC.

Remarks on this clonotype: This is likely a read error, given that the CDR3 carries no conserved phenylalanine or tryptophan at its end. The chain carries TRBV6-2 or TRBV6-3 and TRBJ1-1, with a weak D call TRBD1 (6 bases). Germline V lookup: CDR1 MNHEY, CDR2 SVGEGT. The CDR3 runs to 14 residues. The CDR3 DNA sequence: TGTGCGAGCAGTTACGGGGGGCTGAACACTGAAGCTTTCTAT. As protein: CASSYGGLNTEAFY.

The chain is built from TRBV5-6 and TRBJ2-2; D is uncertain. CDR1 and CDR2 from the germline V gene are SGHDT and YYEEEE. The CDR3 extends over 15 amino acids. V dropped 6 bases and J dropped 8 bases, with 20 bases sitting between them. As DNA, the CDR3 is TGTGCCAGCACCTTAGCACCCAGAATCACAGGGGAGCTGTTTTTT. This gives the protein CASTLAPRITGELFF.

Comment on this clonotype: The junction shows a germline mismatch at one end, possibly a read error. The chain carries TRBV12-3 or TRBV12-4 and TRBJ2-7, with unresolved D. This CDR3 comprises 11 residues. The CDR3 loop reads CSSARTLGQYF. The CDR3 DNA sequence: TGTTCCAGCGCCAGGACCCTTGGGCAGTACTTC.

Points on this clonotype: One end of the junction is discordant with germline, which a read error may explain. J is TRBJ2-7 and V is TRBV4-2; 8 positions agree with TRBD1. The CDR3 is made up of 15 amino acids. The germline V gene encodes CDR1 LGHNA and CDR2 YNFKEQ. The CDR3 DNA follows: TGTTCCAGCAGCCAAGACTGGACAGGGTCTTACGAGCATTACTTC. Protein product: CSSSQDWTGSYEHYF.

Comment on this clonotype: The junction and the germline gene differ at one end; a read error may be behind it. CDR3 nucleotide sequence: TGCGCCGGCAGCCGGCTAGTCGGATGTCATGAGCAGTTCTTC. Residues: CAGSRLVGCHEQFF. The V call is TRBV4-1, the J call TRBJ2-1; D remains ambiguous. The V gene's germline CDR1 is MGHRA and CDR2 YSYEKL. This CDR3 spans 14 amino acids.

This sequence joins TRBV12-3 or TRBV12-4 and TRBJ2-1, with D perhaps given as TRBD1 or TRBD2 (5 bases each). V lost 6 bases, J lost 0 bases, and 15 bases lay in between. The CDR3 is 16 amino acids. CDR3 DNA: TGTGCCAGCAGACTTGGGGACGACATCTCCTACAATGAGCAGTTCTTC. Amino acids: CASRLGDDISYNEQFF.

As for this clonotype: At one of its ends the junction is not consistent with the germline gene, which may arise from a read error. The rearrangement links TRBV4-3 to TRBJ2-1; a possible D gene is TRBD2 (6 bases). There are 16 residues in the CDR3. The germline gives CDR1 LGHNA, CDR2 YSLEER. The CDR3 nucleotides are TGCGCCAGCAGCCAACATGCGGGAAGCCCCTATAATGAGCAGTTCTTT. Translation gives CASSQHAGSPYNEQFF.

A note on this clonotype: One end of the junction is discordant with germline, which a read error may explain. The chain joins TRBV7-8 to TRBJ1-5; possible D gene TRBD1, 6 bases. This CDR3 comprises 16 residues. Germline lookup yields CDR1 SGHVS and CDR2 FQNEAQ. CDR3 coding DNA: TGTGCTAGCAGCTTAGGGGGACAACTTAGCGATCAGCCCCAGCATTTC. Amino acids: CASSLGGQLSDQPQHF.

With regard to this clonotype: A much larger clone sits a single nucleotide away, making a read error possible. CDR3 nucleotides: TGTGCCAGCAGTTTTCACGGAGCCAAGAATGAAAAACCGTTTTTT. Translated, it gives CASSFHGAKNEKPFF. This chain links TRBV12-3 or TRBV12-4 with TRBJ1-4, with D hard to call. This CDR3 is 15 amino acids long.

Note on this clonotype: A read error may account for a junction end that differs from germline. The chain has TRBV7-4 and TRBJ2-7, with D maybe TRBD2 (6 bases). CDR1 is SGHVT and CDR2 is SQSDAQ in the germline V gene. CDR3 length equals 15 residues. CDR3 residues: CACRRDSSPIHEQYF. The CDR3 DNA reads as TGTGCCTGCAGACGGGACTCTAGTCCCATTCACGAGCAGTATTTC.

This clonotype occurred a few times. This chain links TRBV28 with TRBJ2-5, with 7 positions matching TRBD1. CDR1 and CDR2 from the germline V gene are MDHEN and SYDVKM. This CDR3 is 14 amino acids long. The J segment lost 1 base and the V segment lost 6 bases, leaving 5 bases of the junction unmatched. CDR3 protein: CASRSDRTQETQYF. The CDR3 region has the DNA TGTGCCAGCAGATCGGACAGGACCCAAGAGACCCAGTACTTC. Using reference TRBV28 and TRBJ2-5 for the parts outside the CDR3, the full variable domain is DVKVTQSSRYLVKRTGEKVFLECVQDMDHENMFWYRQDPGLGLRLIYFSYDVKMKEKGDIPEGYSVSREKKERFSLILESASTNQTSMYLCASRSDRTQETQYFGPGTRLLVL.

About this clonotype: The junction and the germline gene differ at one end; a read error may be behind it. CDR3 residues: CASNRGTSEYNERFF. The CDR3 nucleotides read TGTGCCAGCAACCGAGGGACTAGCGAGTACAATGAGCGGTTCTTC. The chain employs TRBV6-2 or TRBV6-3 and TRBJ2-1; 10 bases are shared with TRBD2. In germline, CDR1 is MNHEY, CDR2 SVGEGT. The CDR3 sequence is 15 residues long.

Of note for this clonotype: Given the absence of the conserved phenylalanine or tryptophan at the CDR3 end, a read error is likely. This chain links TRBV11-2 with TRBJ1-2, with 7 bases that match TRBD1. The CDR3 has 13 amino acids. Germline loops: CDR1 SGHAT, CDR2 FQNNGV. The CDR3 is CVSTQGGGVGYTS. The CDR3 nucleotides are TGTGTCAGCACTCAGGGGGGGGGCGTAGGCTACACCTCC.

This clonotype was detected a few times. This chain connects TRBV2 to TRBJ2-1; D is undetermined. V shed 10 bases and J shed 0 bases, with 10 bases lying between them. The CDR3 consists of 13 residues. Germline V gene lookup returns CDR1 SNHLY and CDR2 FYNNEI. CDR3 amino acids: CATLSSSYNEQFF. The CDR3 nucleotides are TGTGCCACCCTCAGCAGCTCCTACAATGAGCAGTTCTTC. Full variable domain (missing parts from reference TRBV2 and TRBJ2-1): EPEVTQTPSHQVTQMGQEVILRCVPISNHLYFYWYRQILGQKVEFLVSFYNNEISEKSEIFDDQFSVERPDGSNFTLKIRSTKLEDSAMYFCATLSSSYNEQFFGPGTRLTVL.